This T cell receptor (beta chain) came from a study of graft-versus-host responses after intestinal transplantation. Study information: Each recipient received a multivisceral, liver-intestinal, or isolated intestinal graft. Uniformly, recipients were administered anti-thymocyte globulin induction with subsequent tacrolimus and steroids for about 3 years.

Sequencing was performed with immunoSEQ multiplex PCR; in TCRdb, only in-frame clones are kept and a portion is missing. The data show some 18,000 clones, about 38% seen once. Trimming took off 8 bases at V and 0 bases at J, with 8 bases between the two ends. CDR1 and CDR2 from the germline V gene are MNHEY and SVGAGI. The CDR3 runs to 13 residues. Overall study findings and caveats: GvH clones were found in recipient marrow; some appeared first in ileum or blood. Across patients carrying graft-donor T cell macrochimerism, allografts held high graft-versus-host to host-versus-graft clonal ratios.

A few counts support this clone. The TCR originated in a human patient who received an intestinal transplant. The sequencing used alloreactive CD4+ T cells from a mixed lymphocyte reaction culture, collected before intestinal transplant. Stated subset: CFSE-low proliferating T cells sorted from roughly 6-day pre-transplant mixed lymphocyte reaction (GvH or HvG direction). The chain couples TRBV6-5 to TRBJ1-5; tentative D call: TRBD1 (5 bases). Here the CDR3 reads CASGHLSNQPQHF. The CDR3 region has the DNA TGTGCCAGCGGACATCTTAGCAATCAGCCCCAGCATTTT.